These 9 T cell receptor beta chains share one sample of origin, sequenced in a study of a mutant IDH1 vaccine in newly diagnosed glioma. Repertoires were generated with immunoSEQ multiplex PCR, while TCRdb's copy carries only in-frame clones and drops some. The sample lists tens of thousands of clones; about 74% were seen once. Noted time point: week 35, safety follow-up. Doses of 300 ug of mutant IDH1 20-mer peptide were given with topical imiquimod. No antigens are known for them. The sequenced sample was PBMCs, obtained from a glioma patient whose treatment included an IDH1 peptide vaccine. These receptor sequences come from a man aged 50 to 59 with glioma.

The chain couples TRBV29-1 to TRBJ1-1, with 9 bases identical to TRBD1. CDR1 is SQVTM, CDR2 ANQGSEA, per germline. With V trimmed by 7 bases and J by 6 bases, 9 bases remained unmatched. This CDR3 is 13 amino acids long. CDR3 amino acids: CSAWTGVIPEAFF. CDR3 DNA: TGCAGCGCATGGACAGGGGTTATACCTGAAGCTTTCTTT. Full variable domain (outside the CDR3, taken from reference TRBV29-1 and TRBJ1-1): SAVISQKPSRDICQRGTSLTIQCQVDSQVTMMFWYRQQPGQSLTLIATANQGSEATYESGFVIDKFPISRPNLTFSTLTVSNMSPEDSSIYLCSAWTGVIPEAFFGQGTRLTVV.

In this sample, this clone turned up once. V is TRBV7-3 and J is TRBJ2-2; 9 bases are shared with TRBD2. The junction had 4 bases not matched to a gene; V was cut back by 5 bases and J by 3 bases. Germline CDR1 reads SGHTA; CDR2 reads FQGTGA. CDR3 length equals 15 residues. CDR3 DNA sequence: TGTGCCAGCAGCCTGCGGGGGGGATACACCGGGGAGCTGTTTTTT. Translated, it gives CASSLRGGYTGELFF.

The chain is built from TRBV28 and TRBJ2-1; D perhaps matches TRBD2 (6 bases). V lost 6 bases to trimming and J lost 8 bases, with 8 bases between them. CDR3 length: 11 amino acids. In germline, CDR1 is MDHEN, CDR2 SYDVKM. The CDR3 DNA reads TGTGCCAGCAGAGAGCGGGATGAGCAGTTCTTC. It encodes CASRERDEQFF.

The V gene is TRBV10-3, the J gene TRBJ1-2; TRBD1 might be the D (6 bases). Per the germline V gene, CDR1 is ENHRY and CDR2 is SYGVKD. This CDR3 comprises 14 residues. Trimming removed 2 bases from V and 0 bases from J, with 7 bases in between. CDR3 DNA: TGTGCCATCAGTGAGGGGGGCGCTAACTATGGCTACACCTTC. It specifies CAISEGGANYGYTF.

CDR3 protein: CAWTRQGTDTQYF. The CDR3 DNA is TGTGCCTGGACCCGACAAGGCACAGATACGCAGTATTTT. The chain uses TRBV30 and TRBJ2-3, with D unclear. Per the germline V gene, CDR1 is GTSNPN and CDR2 is SVGIG (reference sequence). Between the trimmed V and J ends, which lost 4 bases and 1 base, there was a span of 9 bases. The CDR3 is 13 residues long.

V is TRBV4-2 and J is TRBJ1-3, with D maybe TRBD1 (5 bases). CDR3 length equals 15 residues. Trimming pared 0 bases from V and 2 bases from J, leaving 8 bases between. Looked up from germline, CDR1 is LGHNA and CDR2 is YNFKEQ. CDR3 DNA sequence: TGTGCCAGCAGCCAAGAGGTGGGGGCTGGAAACACCATATATTTT. It is translated as CASSQEVGAGNTIYF.

There are a few counts of this clone. The rearrangement joins TRBV12-5 to TRBJ2-3; a possible D gene is TRBD2 (5 bases). Germline CDR1 is LGHNT and CDR2 is FRNRAP. Trimming took 4 bases from V and 8 from J, leaving 13 bases between them. This CDR3 has 13 amino acids. CDR3 residues: CASGYTPGGTQYF. CDR3 nucleotides: TGTGCTAGTGGTTACACTCCAGGAGGTACGCAGTATTTT.

The CDR3 DNA follows: TGTGCCAGCAGTGACCGGGGGGCCGAAGATACGCAGTATTTT. It translates to CASSDRGAEDTQYF. V gene TRBV6-4 combines with J gene TRBJ2-3, with D possibly matching TRBD2 (7 bases). Germline CDR1 MRHNA, CDR2 SNTAGT. The V end was cut by 2 bases, the J end by 5 bases, with 11 bases between. CDR3 length: 14 residues.

This rearrangement joins TRBV4-3 to TRBJ2-3; 9 bases align to TRBD2. Germline trimming cut 4 bases from V and 6 bases from J; bases unmatched to any gene: 11. Germline assignment: CDR1 LGHNA and CDR2 YSLEER. The CDR3 extends over 16 amino acids. CDR3 nucleotides: TGCGCCAGCAGCCCTTCCCCAGCGGGGGGCGGGGATACGCAGTATTTT. Protein: CASSPSPAGGGDTQYF.